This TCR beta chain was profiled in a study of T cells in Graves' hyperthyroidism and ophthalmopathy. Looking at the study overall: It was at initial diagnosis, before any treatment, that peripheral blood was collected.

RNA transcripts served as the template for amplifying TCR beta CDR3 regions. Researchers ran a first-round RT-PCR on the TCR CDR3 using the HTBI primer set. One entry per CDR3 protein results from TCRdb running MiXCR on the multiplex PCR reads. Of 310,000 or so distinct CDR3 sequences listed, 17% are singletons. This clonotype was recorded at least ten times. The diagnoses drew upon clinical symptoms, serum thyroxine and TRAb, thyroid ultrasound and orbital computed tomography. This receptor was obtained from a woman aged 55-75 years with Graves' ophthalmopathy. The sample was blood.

For the CDR3, the DNA is TGTGCCAGCAGCCTAATAGCGGCAGATACGCAGTATTTT. This sequence encodes CASSLIAADTQYF. This chain connects TRBV7-3 to TRBJ2-3; perhaps TRBD2 as D (6 bases). Between the trimmed V and J ends, which lost 5 bases and 4 bases, there was a span of 10 bases. The length of the CDR3 is 13 residues. The V gene's germline CDR1 is SGHTA and CDR2 FQGTGA. Supplemented by reference TRBV7-3 and TRBJ2-3, the full variable domain reads GAGVSQTPSNKVTEKGKYVELRCDPISGHTALYWYRQSLGQGPEFLIYFQGTGAADDSGLPNDRFFAVRPEGSVSTLKIQRTERGDSAVYLCASSLIAADTQYFGPGTRLTVL.